Shown below are 23 T cell receptor beta chains from a single sample sequenced in a study of blood T cell repertoires in COVID-19 (TCRdb year 2020). To prepare the library, the immunoSEQ multiplex PCR assay was applied. The immuneACCESS repertoire file appears here via TCRdb, limited to in-frame rearrangements. These files lack a portion of the clones; in checked studies, under half of the deficit traces to unresolved V genes, and the cause of the others is not known. The sample table holds roughly 140,000 clones, of which around 78% were seen once. Together, the top ten hold about 1.8% of the sample. Sequenced material: peripheral blood. The receptors come from an older woman with acute or convalescent COVID-19.

The chain has TRBV28 and TRBJ2-1; 14 nucleotides align to TRBD2. Germline V gene data show CDR1 as MDHEN and CDR2 as SYDVKM. The CDR3 covers 15 residues. V shed 6 bases, J shed 8 bases, and the junction held 6 bases outside the gene matches. CDR3 bases: TGTGCCAGCAGCCTGGGACTAGCGGGAGCCGATGAGCAGTTCTTC. Amino acid sequence: CASSLGLAGADEQFF.

J is TRBJ1-1 and V is TRBV27, with D perhaps matching TRBD1 (6 bases). V was shortened by 4 bases and J by 3 bases, with 15 bases between the two germline ends. Per germline, CDR1 MNHEY and CDR2 SMNVEV (reference sequence). This CDR3 has 15 amino acids. Here the CDR3 DNA reads TGTGCCAGCAGTTGGGCTGCCAGGGGTTACACTGAAGCTTTCTTT. It specifies CASSWAARGYTEAFF.

This chain joins TRBV5-6 and TRBJ2-6, with 10 positions matching TRBD2. In germline, CDR1 is SGHDT, CDR2 YYEEEE. Unmatched junction bases numbered 6, after V lost 0 bases and J lost 0 bases. CDR3 length: 19 residues. The CDR3 bases are TGTGCCAGCAGCTTGGCAGGCAGGACTAGCGGCTCTGGGGCCAACGTCCTGACTTTC. Its protein product is CASSLAGRTSGSGANVLTF.

V usage is TRBV9 and J usage is TRBJ2-5, with 7 bases fitting TRBD1. The trim removed 2 bases at V and 2 bases at J, leaving 6 bases unmatched. The V gene's germline CDR1 is SGDLS and CDR2 YYNGEE. The CDR3 totals 15 residues. CDR3 sequence: CASSVGTATQETQYF. CDR3 coding DNA: TGTGCCAGCAGCGTGGGGACAGCGACTCAAGAGACCCAGTACTTC.

The chain has TRBV27 and TRBJ2-7; possibly TRBD2 for D (5 bases). V shed 3 bases and J shed 0 bases, with 9 bases lying between them. Germline values: CDR1 MNHEY, CDR2 SMNVEV (reference sequence). There are 14 residues in the CDR3. The CDR3 DNA follows: TGTGCCAGCAGTTTGCGGGTTTCCTCCTACGAGCAGTACTTC. It encodes CASSLRVSSYEQYF.

This clone was seen just once. The rearrangement uses TRBV4-1 and TRBJ2-7; 7 bases match TRBD1. V shed 3 bases, J shed 2 bases, and the junction held 4 bases outside the gene matches. Per the germline V gene, CDR1 is MGHRA and CDR2 is YSYEKL. The CDR3 loop spans 14 amino acids. CDR3 nucleotides: TGCGCCAGCAGCCAGAACAGGGGCACCTACGAGCAGTACTTC. Amino acids: CASSQNRGTYEQYF.

This rearrangement joins TRBV3-1 (or the pseudogene TRBV3-2) to TRBJ2-3; D perhaps matches TRBD2 (6 bases). Germline assignment: CDR1 LGHDT and CDR2 YNNKEL (reference sequence). This CDR3 is built from 14 residues. V lost 4 bases to trimming and J lost 2 bases, with 10 bases between them. The CDR3 protein is CASSRSGVTDTQYF. The CDR3 coding sequence is TGTGCCAGCAGCCGTAGCGGAGTCACAGATACGCAGTATTTT.

The chain links TRBV27 to TRBJ2-6, with D possibly matching TRBD2 (6 bases). The germline gives CDR1 MNHEY, CDR2 SMNVEV (reference sequence). V was clipped by 9 bases and J by 0 bases, with 24 bases between them. This CDR3 contains 19 residues. In DNA form, the CDR3 reads TGTGCCAGTAGCCTCTTCCGGGACTCTCTTAGCTCTGGGGCCAACGTCCTGACTTTC. Translating it yields CASSLFRDSLSSGANVLTF.

This clone was recorded a few times. The chain joins TRBV15 to TRBJ2-4; possible D gene TRBD2, 5 bases. V lost 5 bases to trimming and J lost 1 base, with 15 bases between them. The CDR3 length is 16 residues. The germline CDR1 and CDR2 sequences are LNHNV and YYDKDF (reference sequence). CDR3 DNA sequence: TGTGCCACCAGCGGATCCTACGGGGATGCCAAAAACATTCAGTACTTC. This translates into CATSGSYGDAKNIQYF.

The chain uses TRBV27 and TRBJ2-7; D is ambiguous. This CDR3 region has 14 residues. Germline V gene sequence: CDR1 MNHEY, CDR2 SMNVEV (reference sequence). Trimming pared 6 bases from V and 5 bases from J, leaving 17 bases between. The CDR3 sequence is CASSLTAFAHEQYF. The CDR3 DNA follows: TGTGCCAGCAGCCTTACAGCTTTCGCCCACGAGCAGTACTTC.

Only a few counts were recorded for this clone. The chain joins TRBV5-1 to TRBJ2-2; D is possibly TRBD2 (6 bases). This CDR3 region has 13 residues. Deletions cut 5 bases from V and 3 bases from J, with 8 bases between. Germline V gives CDR1 SGHRS, CDR2 YFSETQ. The CDR3, as DNA: TGCGCCAGCAGTTCGGGAGACACCGGGGAGCTGTTTTTT. Translating it yields CASSSGDTGELFF.

V is TRBV10-2 and J is TRBJ1-2; 8 bases fit TRBD1. The CDR3 totals 14 residues. V shed 10 bases and J 6 bases; nucleotides not matched to a gene: 13. Germline CDR1 WSHSY, CDR2 SAAADI. CDR3 loop: CATLLPGGKHGYTF. The CDR3 nucleotides read TGCGCCACCCTCCTCCCAGGGGGCAAGCATGGCTACACCTTC.

This rearrangement joins TRBV6-1 to TRBJ1-1; D is uncertain. Deletions cut 2 bases from V and 4 bases from J, with 14 bases between. CDR1 MNHNS and CDR2 SASEGT come from the germline V gene. CDR3 length: 15 residues. In nucleotides, the CDR3 is TGTGCCAGCAGTGAATGGGAGGGTGCCTTCACTGAAGCTTTCTTT. Translated, it gives CASSEWEGAFTEAFF.

This chain joins TRBV28 and TRBJ2-1, with 7 bases lining up with TRBD2. Per the germline V gene, CDR1 is MDHEN and CDR2 is SYDVKM. This CDR3 contains 14 residues. The trim removed 5 bases at V and 7 bases at J, leaving 8 bases unmatched. CDR3 amino acids: CASSPGTMRNEQFF. The CDR3 bases are TGTGCCAGCAGTCCCGGGACTATGAGGAATGAGCAGTTCTTC.

This chain links TRBV3-1 (or the pseudogene TRBV3-2) with TRBJ2-1; D is ambiguous. This CDR3 comprises 11 residues. V was pared by 6 bases and J by 10 bases, with 10 bases between. Germline CDR1 LGHDT, CDR2 YNNKEL (reference sequence). The CDR3 loop reads CASRIDGEQFF. In DNA form, the CDR3 reads TGTGCCAGCAGAATCGACGGGGAGCAGTTCTTC.

J is TRBJ1-5 and V is TRBV28, with 9 positions matching TRBD1. After removal of 10 bases from V and 8 bases from J, the junction contained 24 bases not matched to a gene. CDR3 length: 18 amino acids. The germline V gene encodes CDR1 MDHEN and CDR2 SYDVKM. The CDR3: CATRTGTGTRGLREPQHF. CDR3 DNA: TGTGCCACCCGTACCGGGACAGGGACGCGTGGGTTAAGGGAGCCCCAGCATTTT.

This chain uses TRBV27 with TRBJ2-1; TRBD2 might be the D (5 bases). Germline-derived CDR1 and CDR2 are MNHEY and SMNVEV (reference sequence). V was shortened by 5 bases and J by 1 base, with 12 bases between the two germline ends. CDR3 length: 15 residues. The CDR3: CASSTLAGSYNEQFF. Written as DNA, the CDR3 is TGTGCCAGCAGTACGCTAGCTGGTTCCTACAATGAGCAGTTCTTC.

V usage is TRBV14 and J usage is TRBJ2-4; 12 bases are a match to TRBD1. Germline assignment: CDR1 SGHDN and CDR2 FVKESK. After removal of 4 bases from V and 7 bases from J, the junction contained 11 bases not matched to a gene. The CDR3 loop spans 17 amino acids. The CDR3 sequence is CASSPNWDRGQENIQYF. The CDR3 DNA sequence: TGTGCCAGCAGCCCAAACTGGGACAGGGGGCAAGAGAACATTCAGTACTTC.

J is TRBJ2-1 and V is TRBV19; 10 bases are shared with TRBD2. Germline V gene sequence: CDR1 LNHDA, CDR2 SQIVND (reference sequence). Unmatched junction bases numbered 4, after V lost 3 bases and J lost 2 bases. The CDR3 totals 16 residues. CDR3 protein: CASSIALAGAYNEQFF. The CDR3 region has the DNA TGTGCCAGTAGTATCGCCCTAGCGGGAGCCTACAATGAGCAGTTCTTC.

This clone was detected a few times. The chain employs TRBV27 and TRBJ2-3; a possible D gene is TRBD2 (5 bases). There are 14 residues in the CDR3. Trimming cost V 2 bases and J 1 base, with 7 bases left between them. In germline, CDR1 is MNHEY, CDR2 SMNVEV (reference sequence). For the CDR3, the DNA is TGTGCCAGCAGTTTAGCACTAGGCACAGATACGCAGTATTTT. It codes for CASSLALGTDTQYF.

This rearrangement joins TRBV24-1 to TRBJ2-2, with D unresolved. Germline lookup yields CDR1 KGHDR and CDR2 SFDVKD. V lost 7 bases, J lost 4 bases, and 9 bases lay in between. This CDR3 region has 13 residues. CDR3: CATRQSPTGELFF. CDR3 nucleotides: TGTGCCACCAGACAGTCCCCCACCGGGGAGCTGTTTTTT.

CDR3 nucleotides: TGTGCCAGTAGTCCCGACGGGTTAACTGGGGCCAACGTCCTGACTTTC. It codes for CASSPDGLTGANVLTF. This rearrangement joins TRBV19 to TRBJ2-6; D is unresolved. V was pared by 5 bases and J by 2 bases, with 13 bases between. Germline CDR1 and CDR2: LNHDA and SQIVND (reference sequence). The length of the CDR3 is 16 residues.

The CDR3 nucleotides are TGTGCCAGCAGCTTGATACAGGGAAGCTACGAGCAGTACTTC. Its protein is CASSLIQGSYEQYF. The V gene is TRBV14, the J gene TRBJ2-7; D is possibly TRBD1 (6 bases). This CDR3 has 14 residues. The V gene's germline CDR1 is SGHDN and CDR2 FVKESK. Trimming stripped 5 bases from V and 3 bases from J, with 14 bases between.